This note documents a single TCR beta chain sequence. This sample was included in a study of T cells in Graves' hyperthyroidism and ophthalmopathy. Across 18 months, stable Graves' hyperthyroidism was marked by no progression to ophthalmopathy. Lactation, pregnancy, other autoimmune disease or uncontrolled infection excluded patients. RNA transcripts gave rise to amplified TCR beta CDR3 regions. HTBI primers drove first-round RT-PCR of the TCR CDR3. TCRdb independently ran MiXCR on the multiplex PCR reads; one entry per CDR3 protein. The sample yields about 290,000 distinct CDR3 sequences, about 13% seen once. CDR1 SEHNR and CDR2 FQNEAQ come from the germline V gene (reference sequence). The length of the CDR3 is 14 residues. V was pared by 5 bases and J by 8 bases, with 15 bases between.

The clonotype comes from a woman between 40 and 50 years old with Graves' hyperthyroidism. Sequencing was performed on blood. The V call is TRBV7-9, the J call TRBJ1-4; the D gene is possibly TRBD1 (6 bases). This CDR3 reads CASSLTGLDEKLFF. CDR3 in DNA: TGTGCCAGCAGCCTAACAGGGCTAGACGAAAAACTGTTTTTT.